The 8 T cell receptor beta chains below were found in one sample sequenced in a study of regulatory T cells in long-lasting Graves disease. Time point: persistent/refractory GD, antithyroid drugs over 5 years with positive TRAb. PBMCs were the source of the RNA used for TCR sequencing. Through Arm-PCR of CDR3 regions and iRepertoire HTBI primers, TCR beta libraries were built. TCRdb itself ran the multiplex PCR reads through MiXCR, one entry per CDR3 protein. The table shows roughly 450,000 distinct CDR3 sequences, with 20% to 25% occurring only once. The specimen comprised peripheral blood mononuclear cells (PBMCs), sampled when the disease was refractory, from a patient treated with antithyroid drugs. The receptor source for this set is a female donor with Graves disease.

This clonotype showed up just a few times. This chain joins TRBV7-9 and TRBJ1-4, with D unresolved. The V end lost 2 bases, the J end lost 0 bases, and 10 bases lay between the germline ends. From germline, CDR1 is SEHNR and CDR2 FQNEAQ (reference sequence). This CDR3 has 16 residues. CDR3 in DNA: TGTGCCAGCAGCTTACGCCGAACTGCAACTAATGAAAAACTGTTTTTT. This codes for CASSLRRTATNEKLFF.

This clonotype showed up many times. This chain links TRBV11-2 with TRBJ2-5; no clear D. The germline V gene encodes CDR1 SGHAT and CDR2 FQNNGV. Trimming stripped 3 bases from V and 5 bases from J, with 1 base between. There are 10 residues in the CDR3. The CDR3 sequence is CASSLETQYF. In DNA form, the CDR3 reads TGTGCCAGCAGCTTGGAGACCCAGTACTTC.

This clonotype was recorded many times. This CDR3 reads CASREAGGAEQYF. CDR3 nucleotides: TGTGCCAGCAGAGAGGCGGGGGGCGCCGAGCAGTACTTC. This chain links TRBV28 with TRBJ2-7, with 8 bases that match TRBD2. V shed 6 bases and J 6 bases; nucleotides not matched to a gene: 7. Germline V lookup: CDR1 MDHEN, CDR2 SYDVKM. This CDR3 is built from 13 residues.

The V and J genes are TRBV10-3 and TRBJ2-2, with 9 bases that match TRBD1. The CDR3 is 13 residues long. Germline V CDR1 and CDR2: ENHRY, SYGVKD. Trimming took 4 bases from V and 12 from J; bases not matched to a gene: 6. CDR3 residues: CAISGVGTGKLFF. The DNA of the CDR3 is TGTGCCATCAGTGGGGTAGGGACAGGGAAGCTGTTTTTT.

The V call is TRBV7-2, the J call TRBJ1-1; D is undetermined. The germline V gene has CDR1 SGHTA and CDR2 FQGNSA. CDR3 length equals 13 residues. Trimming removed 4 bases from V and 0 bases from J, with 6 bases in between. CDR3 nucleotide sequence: TGTGCCAGCAGCTCCCGGATGAACACTGAAGCTTTCTTT. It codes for CASSSRMNTEAFF.

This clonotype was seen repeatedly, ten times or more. This chain's CDR3 is CSAGVVGQLLDQPQHF. For the CDR3, the DNA is TGCAGTGCTGGAGTGGTAGGACAGTTATTGGATCAGCCCCAGCATTTT. This sequence joins TRBV20-1 and TRBJ1-5; perhaps TRBD1 as D (6 bases). Deletions cut 5 bases from V and 5 bases from J, with 22 bases between. Germline V CDR1 and CDR2: DFQATT, SNEGSKA (reference sequence). The CDR3 totals 16 residues.

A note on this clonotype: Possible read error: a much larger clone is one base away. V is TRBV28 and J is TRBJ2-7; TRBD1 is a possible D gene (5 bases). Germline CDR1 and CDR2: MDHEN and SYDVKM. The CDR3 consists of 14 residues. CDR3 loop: CTSSLRSGPYEQYF. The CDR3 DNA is TGTACCAGCAGTTTGAGGTCAGGGCCCTACGAGCAGTACTTC.

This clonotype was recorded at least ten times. CDR3 in amino acids: CASSPTMLGYTF. The CDR3 DNA sequence: TGTGCCAGCAGTCCGACTATGTTAGGCTACACCTTC. The chain joins TRBV28 to TRBJ1-2; D not certain. V was trimmed by 5 bases and J by 8 bases, leaving 12 bases between them. The CDR3 runs to 12 residues. Germline CDR1 is MDHEN and CDR2 is SYDVKM.